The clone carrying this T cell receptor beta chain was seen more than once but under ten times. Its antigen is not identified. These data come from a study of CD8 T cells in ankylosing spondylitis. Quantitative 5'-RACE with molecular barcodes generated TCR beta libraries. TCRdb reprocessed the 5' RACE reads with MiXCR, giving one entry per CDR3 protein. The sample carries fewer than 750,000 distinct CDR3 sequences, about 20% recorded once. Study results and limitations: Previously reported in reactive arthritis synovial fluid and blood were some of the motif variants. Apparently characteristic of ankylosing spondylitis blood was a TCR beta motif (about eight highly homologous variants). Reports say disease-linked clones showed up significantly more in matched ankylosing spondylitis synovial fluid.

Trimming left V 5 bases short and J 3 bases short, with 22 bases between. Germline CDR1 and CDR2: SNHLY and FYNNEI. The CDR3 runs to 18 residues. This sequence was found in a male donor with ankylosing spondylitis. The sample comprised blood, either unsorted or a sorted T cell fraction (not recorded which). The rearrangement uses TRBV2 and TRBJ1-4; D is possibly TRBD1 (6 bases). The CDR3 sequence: CASSQNQGPREANEKLFF. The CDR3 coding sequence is TGTGCCAGCAGTCAAAATCAGGGGCCAAGGGAAGCTAATGAAAAACTGTTTTTT.